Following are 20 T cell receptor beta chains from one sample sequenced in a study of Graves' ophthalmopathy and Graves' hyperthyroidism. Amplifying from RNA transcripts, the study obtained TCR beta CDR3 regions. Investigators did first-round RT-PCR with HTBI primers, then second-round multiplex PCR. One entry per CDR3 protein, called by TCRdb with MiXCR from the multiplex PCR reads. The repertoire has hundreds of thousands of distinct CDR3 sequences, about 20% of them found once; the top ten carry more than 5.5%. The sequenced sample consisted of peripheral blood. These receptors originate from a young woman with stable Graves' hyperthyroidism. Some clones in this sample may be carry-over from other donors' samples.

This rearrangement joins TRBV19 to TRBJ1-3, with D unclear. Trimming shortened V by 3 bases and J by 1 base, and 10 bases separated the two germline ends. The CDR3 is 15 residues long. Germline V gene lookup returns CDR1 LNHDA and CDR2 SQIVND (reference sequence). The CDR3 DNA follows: TGTGCCAGTAGTATCTTCGCCCAATCTGGAAACACCATATATTTT. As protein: CASSIFAQSGNTIYF.

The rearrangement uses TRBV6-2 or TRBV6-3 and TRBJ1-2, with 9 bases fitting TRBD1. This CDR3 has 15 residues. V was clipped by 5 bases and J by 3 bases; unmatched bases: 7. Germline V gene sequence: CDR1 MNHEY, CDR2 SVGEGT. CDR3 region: CASSDRDRDDYGYTF. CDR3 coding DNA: TGTGCCAGCAGTGACCGGGACAGGGATGACTATGGCTACACCTTC.

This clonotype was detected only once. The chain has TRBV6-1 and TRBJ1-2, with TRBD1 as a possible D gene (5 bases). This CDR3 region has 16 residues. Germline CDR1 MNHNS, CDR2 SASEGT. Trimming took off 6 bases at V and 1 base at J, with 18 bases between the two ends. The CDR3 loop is CASSPGLLLDNYGYTF. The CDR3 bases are TGTGCCAGCAGCCCGGGACTCCTGCTGGATAACTATGGCTACACCTTC.

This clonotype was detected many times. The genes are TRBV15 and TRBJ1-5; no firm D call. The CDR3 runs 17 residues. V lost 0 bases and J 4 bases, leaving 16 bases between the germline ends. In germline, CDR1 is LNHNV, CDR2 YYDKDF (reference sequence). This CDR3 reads CATSRDLVTGSNQPQHF. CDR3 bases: TGTGCCACCAGCAGAGATCTGGTCACGGGGAGTAATCAGCCCCAGCATTTT.

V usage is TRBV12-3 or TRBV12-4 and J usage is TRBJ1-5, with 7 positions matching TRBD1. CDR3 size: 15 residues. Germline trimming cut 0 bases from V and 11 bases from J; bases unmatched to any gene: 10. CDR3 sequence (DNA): TGTGCCAGCAGTTTAGCGCTGGCAGGGGGAATCTCCCAGCATTTT. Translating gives CASSLALAGGISQHF.

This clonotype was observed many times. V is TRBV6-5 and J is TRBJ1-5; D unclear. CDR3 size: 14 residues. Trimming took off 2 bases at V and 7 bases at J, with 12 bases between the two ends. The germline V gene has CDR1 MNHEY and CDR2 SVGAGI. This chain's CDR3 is CASSYGTEGQPQHF. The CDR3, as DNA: TGTGCCAGCAGTTACGGTACAGAAGGCCAGCCCCAGCATTTT.

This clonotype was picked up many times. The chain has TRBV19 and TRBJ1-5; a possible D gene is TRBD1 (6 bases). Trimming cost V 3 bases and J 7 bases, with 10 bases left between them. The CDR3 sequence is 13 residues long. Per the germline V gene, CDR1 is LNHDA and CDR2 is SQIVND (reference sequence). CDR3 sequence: CASSMGRGQPQHF. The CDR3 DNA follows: TGTGCCAGTAGTATGGGCAGGGGACAGCCCCAGCATTTT.

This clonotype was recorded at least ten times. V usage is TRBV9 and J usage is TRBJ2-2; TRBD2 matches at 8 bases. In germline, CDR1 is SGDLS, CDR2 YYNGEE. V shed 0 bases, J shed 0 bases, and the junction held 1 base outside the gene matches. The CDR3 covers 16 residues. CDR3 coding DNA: TGTGCCAGCAGCGTAGCAGCGGGAGCGAACACCGGGGAGCTGTTTTTT. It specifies CASSVAAGANTGELFF.

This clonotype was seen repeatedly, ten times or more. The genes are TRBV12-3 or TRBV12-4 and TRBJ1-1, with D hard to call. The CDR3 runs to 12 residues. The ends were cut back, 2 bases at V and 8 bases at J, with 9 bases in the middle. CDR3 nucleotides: TGTGCCAGCAGTTTACGGCCAGTAGAAGCTTTCTTT. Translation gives CASSLRPVEAFF.

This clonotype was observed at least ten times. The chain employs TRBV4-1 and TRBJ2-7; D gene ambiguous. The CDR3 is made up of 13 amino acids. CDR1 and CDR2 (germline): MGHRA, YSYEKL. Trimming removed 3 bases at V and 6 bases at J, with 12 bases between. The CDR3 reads CASSHGGMSEQYF. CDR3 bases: TGCGCCAGCAGCCACGGTGGGATGTCCGAGCAGTACTTC.

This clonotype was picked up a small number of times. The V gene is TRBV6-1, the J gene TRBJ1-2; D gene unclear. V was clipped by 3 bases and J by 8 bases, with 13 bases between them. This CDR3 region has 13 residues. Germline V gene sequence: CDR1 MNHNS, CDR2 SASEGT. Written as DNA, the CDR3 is TGTGCCAGCAGTGATTCTTTCCCGGACGGCTACACCTTC. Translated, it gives CASSDSFPDGYTF.

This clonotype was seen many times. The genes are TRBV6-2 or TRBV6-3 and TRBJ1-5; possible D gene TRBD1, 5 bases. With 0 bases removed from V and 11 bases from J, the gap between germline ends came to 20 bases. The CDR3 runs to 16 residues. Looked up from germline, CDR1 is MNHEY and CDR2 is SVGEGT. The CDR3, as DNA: TGTGCCAGCAGTTACTCGAGGGCGACGGGGGTGCCGACCCAGCATTTT. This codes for CASSYSRATGVPTQHF.

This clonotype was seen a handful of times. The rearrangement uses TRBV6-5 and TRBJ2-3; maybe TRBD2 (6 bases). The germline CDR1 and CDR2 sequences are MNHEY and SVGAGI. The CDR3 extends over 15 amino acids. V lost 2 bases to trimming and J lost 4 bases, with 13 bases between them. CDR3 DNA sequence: TGTGCCAGCAGTTACGATGGGGGGATCGCAGATACGCAGTATTTT. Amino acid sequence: CASSYDGGIADTQYF.

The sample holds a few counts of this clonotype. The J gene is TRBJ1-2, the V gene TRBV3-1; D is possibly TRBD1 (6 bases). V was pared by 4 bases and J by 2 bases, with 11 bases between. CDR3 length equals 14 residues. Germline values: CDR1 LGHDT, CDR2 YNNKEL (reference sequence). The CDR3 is CASSLPTGNYGYTF. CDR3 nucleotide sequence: TGTGCCAGCAGCCTCCCGACAGGCAACTATGGCTACACCTTC.

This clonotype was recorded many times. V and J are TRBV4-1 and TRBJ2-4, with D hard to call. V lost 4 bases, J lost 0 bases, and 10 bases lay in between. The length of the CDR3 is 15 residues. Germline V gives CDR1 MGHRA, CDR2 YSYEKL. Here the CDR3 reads CASSPRYLAKNIQYF. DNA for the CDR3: TGCGCCAGCAGCCCCCGGTACCTAGCCAAAAACATTCAGTACTTC.

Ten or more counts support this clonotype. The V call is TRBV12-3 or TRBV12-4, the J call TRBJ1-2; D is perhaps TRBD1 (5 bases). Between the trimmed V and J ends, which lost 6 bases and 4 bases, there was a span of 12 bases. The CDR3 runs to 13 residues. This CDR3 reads CASSADSSYGYTF. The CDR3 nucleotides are TGTGCCAGCAGCGCTGACAGTTCCTATGGCTACACCTTC.

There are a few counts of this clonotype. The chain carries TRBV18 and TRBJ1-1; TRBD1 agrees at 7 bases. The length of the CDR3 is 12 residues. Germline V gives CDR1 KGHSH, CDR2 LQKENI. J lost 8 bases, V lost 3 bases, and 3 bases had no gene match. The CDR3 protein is CASSPRGLEAFF. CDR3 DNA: TGTGCCAGCTCACCGAGGGGGCTGGAAGCTTTCTTT.

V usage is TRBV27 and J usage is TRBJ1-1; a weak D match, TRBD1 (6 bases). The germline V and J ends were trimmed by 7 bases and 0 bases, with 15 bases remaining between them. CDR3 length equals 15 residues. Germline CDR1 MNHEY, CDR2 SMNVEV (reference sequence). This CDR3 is CASKVEGGLNTEAFF. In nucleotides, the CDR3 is TGTGCCAGCAAAGTCGAGGGGGGGCTGAACACTGAAGCTTTCTTT.

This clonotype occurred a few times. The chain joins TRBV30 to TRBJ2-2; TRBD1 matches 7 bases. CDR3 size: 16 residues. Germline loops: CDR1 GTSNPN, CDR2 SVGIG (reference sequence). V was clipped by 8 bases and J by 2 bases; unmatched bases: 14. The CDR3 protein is CAQRKSGTVNTGELFF. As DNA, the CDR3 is TGTGCCCAAAGGAAGTCAGGGACAGTAAACACCGGGGAGCTGTTTTTT.

Here the CDR3 DNA reads TGTGCCAGCAGTAGGCGGGAGGGATCCTACGAGCAGTACTTC. It translates to CASSRREGSYEQYF. The V and J genes are TRBV25-1 and TRBJ2-7; TRBD2 matches at 9 bases. CDR1 and CDR2 from the germline V gene are MGHDK and SYGVNS. V gave up 5 bases and J gave up 1 base; unmatched junction bases: 3. This CDR3 is built from 14 residues.